The clone carrying this TCR beta chain has only a few counts. Trimming left V 7 bases short and J 4 bases short, with 11 bases between. The germline V gene encodes CDR1 MNHNS and CDR2 SASEGT. The CDR3 spans 12 residues. At deep level, the assay was performed. Assay used: immunoSEQ multiplex PCR; TCRdb lists only in-frame clones, some missing. Among some 490,000 clones listed, approximately 78% were seen once. The source of the sample is a study of shared clonotypes between healthy human individuals. The unsorted samples had 100 million or so PBMCs used for genomic DNA. The rearrangement uses TRBV6-1 and TRBJ2-7; D is unclear. The sample comprised PBMCs. The TCR comes from a woman aged 40 to 50 in good health. Some clones in this sample may be carry-over from other donors' samples. CDR3 in DNA: TGTGCCAGCACCGCTTTGGTATACGAGCAGTACTTC. The encoded protein is CASTALVYEQYF.